This T cell receptor (beta chain) was sequenced during a study of immune evolution from preneoplasia to lung adenocarcinoma. The study, taken as a whole, reports: Later-stage lesions appeared to have more T cells, more diversity, less clonality. From normal lung to invasive adenocarcinoma, top clone frequencies appeared to decrease.

Details on this clone: Its antigen is undetermined.

Sequencing was performed with immunoSEQ multiplex PCR; in TCRdb, only in-frame clones are kept and a portion is missing. The table includes roughly 5,100 clones, just under 80% detected once. With 3 bases removed from V and 4 bases from J, the gap between germline ends came to 13 bases. The CDR3 spans 15 residues. Germline CDR1 reads SGDLS; CDR2 reads YYNGEE. The chain is built from TRBV9 and TRBJ2-2, with D possibly matching TRBD1 (6 bases). The sample was FFPE adjacent normal lung tissue. This clonotype was obtained from an older donor with lung adenocarcinoma. In DNA form, the CDR3 reads TGTGCCAGCAGCGCGAGTACAGGGCGCACCGGGGAGCTGTTTTTT. Amino acids: CASSASTGRTGELFF. Based on the CDR3 plus reference TRBV9 and TRBJ2-2, the full variable domain is DSGVTQTPKHLITATGQRVTLRCSPRSGDLSVYWYQQSLDQGLQFLIQYYNGEERAKGNILERFSAQQFPDLHSELNLSSLELGDSALYFCASSASTGRTGELFFGEGSRLTVL.